This paragraph covers one T cell receptor beta chain sequence. Its antigen is currently not known. No much larger clonotype is one base removed from it; base qualities were not supplied. The trim is 2 bases for V and 4 bases for J, with a gap of 7 bases between the germline ends. The CDR3 holds 13 amino acids from the cysteine to the phenylalanine. The read is trimmed to its CDR3 DNA, 39 bases read in frame from base 1. Sequences SEHNR (CDR1) and FQNEAQ (CDR2) are obtained from the germline V gene (reference sequence). The data derive from a study of T cells in localized non-small cell lung cancer (TCRdb year 2020). With regard to the full study: Comparing tumors with uninvolved tumor-adjacent lungs, the study looked at the T cell repertoires of a few hundred patients with early-stage NSCLC. The cohort consisted of around 250 treatment-naive NSCLC patients whose localized lung tumors had been resected. NSCLC patients had a mean age of approximately 66 years, and 120 to 150 were male and more than 90 female. Results and caveats for the whole study, not just this receptor: Longer overall survival was associated with higher T cell density in blood, whereas shorter survival was associated with higher clonality in adjacent lung. Uninvolved tumor-adjacent lung showed the highest T cell clonality, higher than tumor, which suggests more focused antigenic responses in the uninvolved tumor-adjacent lung. Because multi-region tumor sequencing was not performed, intratumor heterogeneity could not be ruled out. Since the design was exploratory, TCR variables were selected using unadjusted p-values with no false-discovery rate correction. A median of 57 of the top 100 tumor clones were detected in paired uninvolved adjacent lung, and approximately 28 of these tumor clones were also found among the top 100 clones of the paired uninvolved adjacent lung.

At diagnosis, tumor, uninvolved tumor-adjacent lung and peripheral blood were collected and then preserved as a mix of FFPE and fresh-frozen material. Blood samples were analyzed as peripheral blood mononuclear cells for TCR repertoire profiling. TCR beta CDR3 regions were sequenced from DNA using the immunoSEQ Assay. Per the authors' processing: T cell density was computed as TCR beta template counts normalized to usable DNA estimated by amplifying housekeeping genes. Richness was estimated using the preseqR package, with extrapolation to 400,000 templates for PBMC samples and to 120,000 templates for tissue samples. Clonality was taken to be one minus Pielou's evenness. Tissue-enriched TCRs were identified through differential abundance testing performed on productive amino-acid clonotypes, with a minimum total count of 5 and an alpha of 0.1. Repertoire overlap between compartments was quantified with the Jaccard Index and Morisita Overlap Index. GLIPH grouped TCR beta CDR3s together with public tetramer-defined viral CDR3s, and a viral motif had to include at least three viral sequences and also show V-gene enrichment. Drawn from immuneACCESS, this table holds only the in-frame rearrangements with V and J called that TCRdb kept. Clones are partly lost; checked studies trace under half to an unresolved V gene and leave the rest unexplained. That table gives V, J and clone size, and the DNA gave D and trimming. This sample gives some 52,000 clones in total; roughly 90% of them show up just once. The ten largest clones capture more than 15% of the sample.

The V gene is TRBV7-9 and the J gene is TRBJ2-3; 6 matching bases give a weak D call of TRBD1. The TCR comes from a male donor aged 60 or over with stage III squamous cell lung carcinoma. The sequencing used peripheral blood, collected before any cancer treatment. The nucleotides are TGTGCCAGCAGCTTATCAGGGGCAGATACGCAGTATTTT. Translated, this gives CASSLSGADTQYF.